A selection of T cell receptor beta chains follows, all from one sample in a study of vaccination effects on CD4 cells after COVID-19. Antigens of these TCRs are unknown. Profiling relied on immunoSEQ multiplex PCR, and the TCRdb table lists in-frame clones only, not all of them. Here the sample spans about 63,000 clones, around 75% being singletons. This sample comprised CD4+ T cells from PBMCs cultured with HCoV-OC43 spike peptides, obtained before COVID-19 vaccination. The receptors derive from a human donor who received a COVID-19 vaccine. CDR3s include the opening cysteine and the closing phenylalanine or tryptophan. Each record gives: D gene, V gene, J gene, clone size, CDR3 length, CDR3 protein, CDR3 DNA. A D gene is named only where the DNA matches it firmly. A clone size is listed for some rows: how often the clone was seen (once, few, many), or a class if it is expanded.

TRBD1	TRBV28	TRBJ1-5	.	14	CASSAGGEDQPQHF	TGTGCCAGCAGTGCAGGGGGCGAGGATCAGCCCCAGCATTTT
.	TRBV25-1	TRBJ1-4	.	13	CASSSATNEKLFF	TGTGCCAGCAGTAGTGCAACTAATGAAAAACTGTTTTTT
.	TRBV2	TRBJ2-2	few	12	CASSGNTGELFF	TGTGCCAGCAGTGGGAACACCGGGGAGCTGTTTTTT
.	TRBV12-3/TRBV12-4	TRBJ1-1	.	13	CASSLKLLTEAFF	TGTGCCAGCTCACTGAAGCTTCTTACTGAAGCTTTCTTT
.	TRBV6-2/TRBV6-3	TRBJ1-4	.	13	CASSYRGFEKLFF	TGTGCCAGCAGTTACCGAGGTTTCGAAAAACTGTTTTTT
.	TRBV9	TRBJ1-2	.	13	CASSPLLRDGYTF	TGTGCCAGCAGCCCTTTACTCAGGGACGGCTACACCTTC
.	TRBV12-3/TRBV12-4	TRBJ1-2	once	12	CASSTTGFGYTF	TGTGCCAGCAGTACCACTGGGTTCGGCTACACCTTC
.	TRBV28	TRBJ1-2	.	13	CASSFRQIYGYTF	TGTGCCAGCAGTTTCCGGCAGATTTATGGCTACACCTTC
.	TRBV21-1	TRBJ1-6	.	17	CASSKVWVPSYNSPLHF	TGTGCCAGCAGCAAAGTTTGGGTACCCTCCTATAATTCACCCCTCCACTTT
.	TRBV5-4	TRBJ2-2	.	14	CASSLTAYTGELFF	TGTGCCAGCAGCCTGACAGCTTACACCGGGGAGCTGTTTTTT
TRBD1	TRBV6-5	TRBJ1-3	.	16	CASSSDRAISGNTIYF	TGTGCCAGCAGTTCGGACAGGGCCATCTCTGGAAACACCATATATTTT
.	TRBV19	TRBJ2-1	few	12	CASSAHYNEQFF	TGTGCCAGTAGTGCCCATTACAATGAGCAGTTCTTC
TRBD2	TRBV5-1	TRBJ2-1	.	14	CASSASGGANEQFF	TGCGCCAGCAGCGCTAGCGGGGGGGCCAATGAGCAGTTCTTC
TRBD1	TRBV5-1	TRBJ2-3	few	16	CASSLHQGARTDTQYF	TGCGCCAGCAGCTTGCATCAGGGGGCGCGCACAGATACGCAGTATTTT
.	TRBV30	TRBJ1-4	.	17	CAWSDRDTKSRNEKLFF	TGTGCCTGGAGTGACAGAGACACGAAGAGTAGAAATGAAAAACTGTTTTTT
.	TRBV20-1	TRBJ1-6	.	11	CSARAKGPLHF	TGCAGTGCTAGAGCAAAGGGACCTCTCCACTTT